The 8 T cell receptor beta chains listed next were all sequenced from one sample in a study of spatial heterogeneity in lung cancer (dated by TCRdb to between 2018 and 2021). What the research found in general, with its limitations: The number of expanded intratumoral alpha and beta TCRs correlated with the tumor nonsynonymous mutation count.

No cognate antigen is known for these TCRs. The sample's time point, from its label and the paper: sample taken at primary tumor resection. The protocol used for the library was 5' RACE. Sequencing relied on a NextSeq 500. Using fastp at Q25 and MiXCR, TCRdb reprocessed the public reads and kept productive beta chains. Each record represents a unique CDR3 protein, reported with the most common genes and DNA among its rows. Here the sample has around 2,200 distinct CDR3 sequences; under 10% occur a single time. The ten largest clones capture approximately 25% of the sample. Source: lung tumor tissue, taken at surgery. These receptor sequences come from a female donor with early-stage non-small cell lung cancer.

By sample fraction, this clonotype is large. This chain uses TRBV19 with TRBJ2-5; 9 nucleotides align to TRBD2. The CDR3 extends over 15 amino acids. With 5 bases clipped from V and 5 bases from J, the junction kept 9 bases outside the gene matches. Germline CDR1 LNHDA, CDR2 SQIVND (reference sequence). DNA for the CDR3: TGTGCCAGTAGTTCTCGGACTAGCGTCAGGGAGACCCAGTACTTC. Amino acids: CASSSRTSVRETQYF.

This clonotype is classed as medium-sized (0.01 to 0.1%). This rearrangement joins TRBV12-3 or TRBV12-4 to TRBJ1-5; no clear D. The CDR3 contains 13 residues. Deletions cut 1 base from V and 3 bases from J, with 4 bases between. The CDR3 bases are TGTGCCAGCAGTTTAGGTAACAATCAGCCCCAGCATTTT. Translating it yields CASSLGNNQPQHF.

This clonotype qualifies as medium-sized. This chain joins TRBV6-6 and TRBJ2-1; TRBD1 is a possible D gene (6 bases). Trimming cost V 4 bases and J 0 bases, with 10 bases left between them. Germline-derived CDR1 and CDR2 are MNHNY and SVGAGI (reference sequence). The CDR3 length is 15 residues. The CDR3 DNA reads as TGTGCCAGCAGTTCACAGGGAAGCTCCTACAATGAGCAGTTCTTC. Translated: CASSSQGSSYNEQFF.

Sample share makes this clonotype medium-sized. The V call is TRBV6-6, the J call TRBJ2-7, with D unresolved. Germline-derived CDR1 and CDR2 are MNHNY and SVGAGI (reference sequence). The V end was cut by 3 bases, the J end by 7 bases, with 10 bases between. The CDR3 contains 12 residues. Here the CDR3 DNA reads TGTGCCAGCAGTTATGGGTCCGGAGAGCAGTACTTC. It yields the protein CASSYGSGEQYF.

By share, this clonotype counts as medium-sized. V usage is TRBV6-1 and J usage is TRBJ1-4; 12 nucleotides line up with TRBD1. The CDR3 runs 18 residues. The germline V gene has CDR1 MNHNS and CDR2 SASEGT. Trimming removed 4 bases from V and 7 bases from J; junction bases left unmatched: 13. CDR3 coding DNA: TGTGCCAGCAGTGGAACTCCGGGACAGGGGGCTTCAGCTGAAAAACTGTTTTTT. Protein sequence: CASSGTPGQGASAEKLFF.

This clonotype is medium-sized. This sequence joins TRBV24-1 and TRBJ2-1; 11 nucleotides align to TRBD2. This CDR3 is 17 amino acids long. CDR1 and CDR2 from the germline V gene are KGHDR and SFDVKD. J gave up 0 bases and V 2 bases, and 2 bases lay outside the gene matches. The CDR3 protein is CATSDWTSGHSYNEQFF. The CDR3 region has the DNA TGTGCCACCAGTGATTGGACTAGCGGGCACTCCTACAATGAGCAGTTCTTC.

In its sample, this clonotype is medium-sized. The rearrangement uses TRBV29-1 and TRBJ2-5, with 7 bases identical to TRBD1. The CDR3 runs to 13 residues. V dropped 4 bases and J dropped 7; count of bases not matched to a gene: 9. The germline V gene encodes CDR1 SQVTM and CDR2 ANQGSEA. The CDR3 protein is CSVGGTADGTQYF. The CDR3 DNA sequence: TGCAGCGTTGGGGGGACAGCTGATGGGACCCAGTACTTC.

This clonotype is large within its sample. The J gene is TRBJ2-1, the V gene TRBV11-2; D could derive from TRBD1 or TRBD2 (5 bases each). The germline V and J ends were trimmed by 4 bases and 3 bases, with 7 bases remaining between them. The CDR3 spans 13 residues. Germline V gives CDR1 SGHAT, CDR2 FQNNGV. The CDR3 sequence: CASSSGGYNEQFF. CDR3 nucleotide sequence: TGTGCCAGCAGCTCTGGGGGCTACAATGAGCAGTTCTTC.